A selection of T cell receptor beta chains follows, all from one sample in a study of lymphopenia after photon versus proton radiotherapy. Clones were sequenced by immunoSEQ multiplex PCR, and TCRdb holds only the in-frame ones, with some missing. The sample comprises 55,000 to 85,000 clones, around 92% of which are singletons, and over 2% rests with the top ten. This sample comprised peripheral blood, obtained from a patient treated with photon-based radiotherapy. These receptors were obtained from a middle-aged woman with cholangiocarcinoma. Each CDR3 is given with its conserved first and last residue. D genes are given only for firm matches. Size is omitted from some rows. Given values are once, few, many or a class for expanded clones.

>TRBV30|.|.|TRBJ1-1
TGTGCCTGGAGTAGACAGGACATAGAAGCTTTCTTT
CAWSRQDIEAFF
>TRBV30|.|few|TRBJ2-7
TGTGCCTGGAGCGAACAGGGCTACGAGCAGTACTTC
CAWSEQGYEQYF
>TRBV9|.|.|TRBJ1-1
TGTGCCAGCAGCGTAGAGGGTACCGCTGAAGCTTTCTTT
CASSVEGTAEAFF
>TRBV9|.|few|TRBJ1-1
TGTGCCAGCAGCGTCTTGATGGAGAACACTGAAGCTTTCTTT
CASSVLMENTEAFF
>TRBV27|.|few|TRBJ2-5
TGTGCCAGCAGTTTTGTGGGGTGGGCGGGGGAGACCCAGTACTTC
CASSFVGWAGETQYF
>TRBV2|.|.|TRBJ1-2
TGTGCCAGCAGTGAGGACAGCCCGCGGGGCTACACCTTC
CASSEDSPRGYTF
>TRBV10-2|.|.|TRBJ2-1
TGCGCCAGCAGTGCTGGCGGGACGGCAAATGAGCAGTTCTTC
CASSAGGTANEQFF
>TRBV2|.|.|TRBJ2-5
TGTGCCAGCAGGCTGACAGAATTAGCTCGTGAAGAGACCCAGTACTTC
CASRLTELAREETQYF
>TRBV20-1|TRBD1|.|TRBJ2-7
TGCAGTGCTCCCCTGGACAGGGAACTGTACTTC
CSAPLDRELYF
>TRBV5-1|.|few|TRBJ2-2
TGCGCCAGCAGCTTGCTCCAGACCGGGGAGCTGTTTTTT
CASSLLQTGELFF
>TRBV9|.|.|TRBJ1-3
TGTGCCAGCAGCGTAGACCCGACAGGAGGAAACACCATATATTTT
CASSVDPTGGNTIYF
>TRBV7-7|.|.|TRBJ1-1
TGTGCTAGCAGCTTAGGCCAGGGTAACACTGAAGCTTTCTTT
CASSLGQGNTEAFF
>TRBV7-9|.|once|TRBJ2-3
TGTGCCAGCAGCTTAACGCAGGGGCGGACAGATACGCAGTATTTT
CASSLTQGRTDTQYF
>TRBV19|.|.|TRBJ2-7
TGTGCCAGTAGTTCGTCGACATACGAGCAGTACTTC
CASSSSTYEQYF
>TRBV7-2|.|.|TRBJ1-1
TGTGCCAGCAGCTTCAGGGTAGGGACTGAAGCTTTCTTT
CASSFRVGTEAFF
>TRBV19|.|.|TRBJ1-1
TGTGCCAGTCGCAACACAGGTCTTAACACTGAAGCTTTCTTT
CASRNTGLNTEAFF
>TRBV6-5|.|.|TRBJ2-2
TGTGCCAGCACCAAGGGGGTAGCGCCCACCGGGGAGCTGTTTTTT
CASTKGVAPTGELFF
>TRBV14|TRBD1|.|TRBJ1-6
TGTGCCAGCAGCCAAGCTCAGGGGGCCCTCCACTTT
CASSQAQGALHF
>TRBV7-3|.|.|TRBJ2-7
TGTGCCAGCAGCTTAACAGGGGATGGTTACGAGCAGTACTTC
CASSLTGDGYEQYF
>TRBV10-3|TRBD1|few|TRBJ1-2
TGTGCCATCAGTTATCCCGGGACAGGGAAAAGTGGCTACACCTTC
CAISYPGTGKSGYTF
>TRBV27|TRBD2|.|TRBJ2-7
TGTGCCAGCAGTTCGGGGGGGAGCTCCTACGAGCAGTACTTC
CASSSGGSSYEQYF
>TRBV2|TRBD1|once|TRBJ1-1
TGTGCCAGCAGCCTTTACAGGGGCGGAACTGAAGCTTTCTTT
CASSLYRGGTEAFF
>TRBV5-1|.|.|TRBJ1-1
TGCGCCAGCAGCTGGGGAGGTGGCGCGAACACTGAAGCTTTCTTT
CASSWGGGANTEAFF
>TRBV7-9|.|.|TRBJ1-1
TGTGCCAGCAGCTCGCCATTGACAGGTTTGAACACTGAAGCTTTCTTT
CASSSPLTGLNTEAFF
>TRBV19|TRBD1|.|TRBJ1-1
TGTGCCAGTACTGGACAGGGGAGGTTGAACACTGAAGCTTTCTTT
CASTGQGRLNTEAFF
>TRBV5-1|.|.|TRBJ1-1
TGCGCCAGCAGCTTGGGGGCAGGGGTAAACACTGAAGCTTTCTTT
CASSLGAGVNTEAFF
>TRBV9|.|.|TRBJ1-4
TGTGCCAGCAGCGTAGCTACGGATAGAGGAGGAGAAAAACTGTTTTTT
CASSVATDRGGEKLFF
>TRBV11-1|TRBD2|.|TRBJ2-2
TGTGCCAGCACCGAACTAGCGGGGGGCGTCGCGAACACCGGGGAGCTGTTTTTT
CASTELAGGVANTGELFF
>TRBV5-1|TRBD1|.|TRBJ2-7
TGCGCCAGCAGCTTCACAGGGGGTGCGTACGAGCAGTACTTC
CASSFTGGAYEQYF
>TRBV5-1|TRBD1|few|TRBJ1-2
TGCGCCAGCAGCTTGGAGGGACAGTCGGGCGGCTACACCTTC
CASSLEGQSGGYTF
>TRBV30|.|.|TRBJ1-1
TGTGCCTGGAGTCGTGTTCCGAACACTGAAGCTTTCTTT
CAWSRVPNTEAFF
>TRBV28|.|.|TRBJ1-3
TGTGCCAGCAGTTTTTCGTGGGGAAACACCATATATTTT
CASSFSWGNTIYF
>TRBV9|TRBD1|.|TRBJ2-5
TGTGCCAGCAGCCCCCCCGGGACAGGGGAGACCCAGTACTTC
CASSPPGTGETQYF
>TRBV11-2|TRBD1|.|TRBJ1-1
TGTGCCAGCAGCGTTACAGGGGGCATAAACACTGAAGCTTTCTTT
CASSVTGGINTEAFF
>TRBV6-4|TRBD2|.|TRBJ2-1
TGTGCCAGCCGTTCCGGGACTATGCGATTCTTC
CASRSGTMRFF
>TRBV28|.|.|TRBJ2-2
TGTGCCAGCGCGAGGAGGGCCACCGGGGAGCTGTTTTTT
CASARRATGELFF
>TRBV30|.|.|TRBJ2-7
TGTGCCTGGAGAGGTATAGGCCTCTACGAGCAGTACTTC
CAWRGIGLYEQYF
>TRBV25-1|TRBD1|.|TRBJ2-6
TGTGCCAGCAGTTTCCCGGACAGGATGGGGGCCAACGTCCTGACTTTC
CASSFPDRMGANVLTF
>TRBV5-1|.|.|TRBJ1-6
TGCGCCAGCAGCGGGGGGTTTGGGCGCTCACCCCTCCACTTT
CASSGGFGRSPLHF
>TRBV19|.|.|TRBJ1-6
TGTGCCAGTAGTCCCGGGACAAATAATTCACCCCTCCACTTT
CASSPGTNNSPLHF
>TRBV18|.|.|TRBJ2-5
TGTGCCAGCTCACCAGGGGAGACCCAGTACTTC
CASSPGETQYF
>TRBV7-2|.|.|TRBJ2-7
TGTGCCAGCAGCTTAGCGGCCTACGAGCAGTACTTC
CASSLAAYEQYF
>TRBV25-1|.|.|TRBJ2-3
TGTGCCAGCAGTGGCAACACAGATACGCAGTATTTT
CASSGNTDTQYF
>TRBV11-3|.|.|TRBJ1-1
TGTGCCAGTTCACAGTTCATGAACACTGAAGCTTTCTTT
CASSQFMNTEAFF
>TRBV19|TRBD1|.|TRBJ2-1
TGTGCCAGTAGTTCCCGGACAGGGTCCTACAATGAGCAGTTCTTC
CASSSRTGSYNEQFF
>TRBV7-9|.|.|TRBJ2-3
TGTGCCAGCAGCCTTTCGGATAGCACAGATACGCAGTATTTT
CASSLSDSTDTQYF
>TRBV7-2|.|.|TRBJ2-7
TGTGCCAGCAGCTTAGCGGCAGGGCAATACTTC
CASSLAAGQYF
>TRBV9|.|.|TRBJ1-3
TGTGCCAGCAGCGTCGGGGGTAGTGGAGACACCATATATTTT
CASSVGGSGDTIYF
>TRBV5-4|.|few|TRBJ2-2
TGTGCCAGCAGCCTCCGCGGAGGGGGCATGTCCGGGGAGCTGTTTTTT
CASSLRGGGMSGELFF
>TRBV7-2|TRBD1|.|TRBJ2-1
TGTGCCAGCAGCTTAGGGACAGGGATAGTCTACAATGAGCAGTTCTTC
CASSLGTGIVYNEQFF
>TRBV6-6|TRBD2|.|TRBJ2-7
TGTGCCAGCAGTTACGGCTCGGCGGGAGTCTCCTACGAGCAGTACTTC
CASSYGSAGVSYEQYF
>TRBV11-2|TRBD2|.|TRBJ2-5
TGTGCCAGCAGCTTGCTAGCGGGAAGTGGGGAGACCCAGTACTTC
CASSLLAGSGETQYF
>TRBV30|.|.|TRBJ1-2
TGTGCCTGGATTCCCTCTGTAGCTAACTATGGCTACACCTTC
CAWIPSVANYGYTF
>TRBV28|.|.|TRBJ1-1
TGTGCCAGCAGTACCCGGACAGAGAAAGCTGAAGCTTTCTTT
CASSTRTEKAEAFF
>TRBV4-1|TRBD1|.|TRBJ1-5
TGCGCCAGCAGCCAAGATCCTGGACAGGGGCAACAGCCCCAGCATTTT
CASSQDPGQGQQPQHF
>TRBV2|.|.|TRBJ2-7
TGTGCCAGCAGTGATCTTTACAAGGAGTATAGCGAGCAGTACTTC
CASSDLYKEYSEQYF
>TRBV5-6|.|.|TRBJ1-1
TGTGCCAGCAGCGCCGGGGCAGTGAACACTGAAGCTTTCTTT
CASSAGAVNTEAFF
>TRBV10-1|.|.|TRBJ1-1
TGCGCCAGCAGTGAGGGGGGTGAAGCTTTCTTT
CASSEGGEAFF
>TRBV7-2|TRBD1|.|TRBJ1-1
TGTGCCAGCACCCAGGGACAGGGTAATACTGAAGCTTTCTTT
CASTQGQGNTEAFF